The 21 T cell receptor beta chains presented below share a single source sample, sequenced in a study of cytomegalovirus exposure and HLA in healthy donors. PCR was performed using 60 Vbeta and 13 Jbeta primers. Libraries were prepared by immunoSEQ multiplex PCR; TCRdb keeps only in-frame clonotypes and omits some of them. The table has fewer than 150,000 clones, 74% seen once; the top ten hold roughly 4.2%. Material: PBMCs. The receptor source for this set is a woman aged 40-49 years in good health and CMV-seropositive.

The chain is built from TRBV5-1 and TRBJ2-5; 10 nucleotides align to TRBD2. The J segment lost 4 bases and the V segment lost 0 bases, leaving 9 bases of the junction unmatched. Germline V CDR1 and CDR2: SGHRS, YFSETQ. This CDR3 comprises 17 residues. CDR3 DNA sequence: TGCGCCAGCAGCTTGGGGGATCCGGGACTAGCGTTAGAGACCCAGTACTTC. Residues: CASSLGDPGLALETQYF.

The chain uses TRBV27 and TRBJ2-7, with D possibly TRBD2 on 6 matching bases. Trimming stripped 5 bases from V and 1 base from J, with 12 bases between. The CDR3 length is 14 residues. In germline, CDR1 is MNHEY, CDR2 SMNVEV (reference sequence). DNA of the CDR3: TGTGCCAGCAGTCACGGCGGGACGTCCTACGAGCAGTACTTC. It translates to CASSHGGTSYEQYF.

V is TRBV6-6 and J is TRBJ2-7; possible D gene TRBD1, 6 bases. Germline V gives CDR1 MNHNY, CDR2 SVGAGI (reference sequence). V shed 2 bases and J shed 2 bases, with 13 bases lying between them. The CDR3 extends over 15 amino acids. CDR3 in amino acids: CASSYRSDSAYEQYF. Here the CDR3 DNA reads TGTGCCAGCAGTTACAGGTCGGACAGCGCCTACGAGCAGTACTTC.

This clone was picked up one time. In nucleotides, the CDR3 is TGTGCCAGCAGGGCCCCCGGCGGGCTTTATGGCTACACCTTC. It specifies CASRAPGGLYGYTF. The chain couples TRBV27 to TRBJ1-2; D call uncertain. Germline V CDR1 and CDR2: MNHEY, SMNVEV (reference sequence). V was cut by 6 bases and J by 5 bases, with 16 bases left in between. This CDR3 has 14 amino acids.

This chain joins TRBV18 and TRBJ2-7; 12 nucleotides align to TRBD2. Germline CDR1 and CDR2: KGHSH and LQKENI. V lost 3 bases to trimming and J lost 3 bases; unmatched junction nucleotides: 3. The CDR3 runs 15 residues. The CDR3: CASSPPGLAGYEQYF. The CDR3 nucleotides read TGTGCCAGCTCACCCCCGGGACTAGCGGGCTACGAGCAGTACTTC.

The chain has TRBV27 and TRBJ1-2; TRBD1 agrees at 8 bases. The CDR3 length is 14 residues. The germline V gene encodes CDR1 MNHEY and CDR2 SMNVEV (reference sequence). V lost 3 bases, J lost 6 bases, and 6 bases stayed unmatched. In DNA, the CDR3 is TGTGCCAGCAGTTTCTGGGACAGGTCTGATGGCTACACCTTC. This encodes CASSFWDRSDGYTF.

The chain links TRBV25-1 to TRBJ1-2; D unclear. The CDR3 runs 14 residues. The ends were cut back, 2 bases at V and 5 bases at J, with 12 bases in the middle. From germline, CDR1 is MGHDK and CDR2 SYGVNS. This CDR3 reads CASSEQEEGYGYTF. In nucleotides, the CDR3 is TGTGCCAGCAGTGAACAGGAGGAAGGATATGGCTACACCTTC.

This rearrangement joins TRBV6-5 to TRBJ1-1; TRBD1 agrees at 11 bases. The CDR3 loop spans 15 amino acids. Looked up from germline, CDR1 is MNHEY and CDR2 is SVGAGI. After removal of 0 bases from V and 4 bases from J, the junction contained 1 base not matched to a gene. CDR3 nucleotide sequence: TGTGCCAGCAGTTACTCGGGACAGGGGGTCACTGAAGCTTTCTTT. This codes for CASSYSGQGVTEAFF.

The V gene is TRBV9, the J gene TRBJ1-1; D is ambiguous. CDR1 and CDR2 (germline): SGDLS, YYNGEE. There are 15 residues in the CDR3. Trimming shortened V by 0 bases and J by 6 bases, and 15 bases separated the two germline ends. The CDR3 DNA is TGTGCCAGCAGCGTAGGAGCGGCCCTGAGGGCTGAAGCTTTCTTT. Protein sequence: CASSVGAALRAEAFF.

The V and J genes are TRBV4-3 and TRBJ2-1; D perhaps matches TRBD2 (5 bases). The CDR3 sequence is 13 residues long. The germline V gene encodes CDR1 LGHNA and CDR2 YSLEER. Trimming removed 1 base at V and 8 bases at J, with 9 bases between. The CDR3 protein is CASSQAEGYEQFF. CDR3 in DNA: TGCGCCAGCAGCCAAGCTGAGGGTTATGAGCAGTTCTTC.

This clone turned up a few times. The chain has TRBV25-1 and TRBJ1-1; 7 nucleotides align to TRBD1. Per germline, CDR1 MGHDK and CDR2 SYGVNS. V dropped 4 bases and J dropped 1; count of bases not matched to a gene: 3. CDR3 length: 14 residues. CDR3 amino acids: CASSVTGENTEAFF. The DNA of the CDR3 is TGTGCCAGCAGTGTCACAGGGGAGAACACTGAAGCTTTCTTT.

This chain connects TRBV27 to TRBJ2-2, with 8 bases identical to TRBD1. Germline CDR1 and CDR2: MNHEY and SMNVEV (reference sequence). Trimming took 5 bases from V and 5 from J; bases not matched to a gene: 7. This CDR3 contains 15 residues. This chain's CDR3 is CASSARTGTTGELFF. Here the CDR3 DNA reads TGTGCCAGCAGTGCCCGGACAGGGACGACCGGGGAGCTGTTTTTT.

The chain joins TRBV28 to TRBJ2-7, with D maybe TRBD1 (5 bases). V was trimmed by 5 bases and J by 5 bases, leaving 16 bases between them. CDR1 and CDR2 (germline): MDHEN, SYDVKM. This CDR3 comprises 14 residues. The chain's CDR3 is CASSKWGLKDEQYF. CDR3 nucleotides: TGTGCCAGCAGTAAGTGGGGCTTAAAGGACGAGCAGTACTTC.

This chain joins TRBV9 and TRBJ2-1, with TRBD2 identical over 8 bases. In germline, CDR1 is SGDLS, CDR2 YYNGEE. The length of the CDR3 is 16 residues. The trim removed 0 bases at V and 5 bases at J, leaving 7 bases unmatched. CDR3 in DNA: TGTGCCAGCAGCGTAGGTGGGACTAGGAGCCACAATGAGCAGTTCTTC. The encoded protein is CASSVGGTRSHNEQFF.

The chain uses TRBV30 and TRBJ1-6; 8 nucleotides match TRBD1. This CDR3 region has 16 residues. Trimming removed 0 bases from V and 0 bases from J; junction bases left unmatched: 1. Germline CDR1 is GTSNPN and CDR2 is SVGIG (reference sequence). The CDR3 here is CAWSVGTGSYNSPLHF. DNA of the CDR3: TGTGCCTGGAGTGTAGGGACAGGCTCCTATAATTCACCCCTCCACTTT.

This clone was counted only a few times. The rearrangement links TRBV19 to TRBJ2-2; possible D gene TRBD2, 5 bases. Germline V gene sequence: CDR1 LNHDA, CDR2 SQIVND (reference sequence). Trimming pared 7 bases from V and 5 bases from J, leaving 23 bases between. CDR3 length equals 17 residues. The chain's CDR3 is CASMIGVGESRTGELFF. The CDR3 DNA is TGTGCCAGTATGATTGGGGTCGGGGAGTCGAGAACCGGGGAGCTGTTTTTT.

V gene TRBV14 combines with J gene TRBJ2-7; 9 bases fit TRBD2. Trimming took 0 bases from V and 4 from J; bases not matched to a gene: 10. The germline gives CDR1 SGHDN, CDR2 FVKESK. There are 17 residues in the CDR3. CDR3 sequence reads: CASSQDGWGLAGYEQYF. Here the CDR3 DNA reads TGTGCCAGCAGCCAAGACGGGTGGGGACTAGCCGGGTACGAGCAGTACTTC.

The rearrangement links TRBV6-1 to TRBJ2-6; 7 nucleotides align to TRBD1. Germline V lookup: CDR1 MNHNS, CDR2 SASEGT. The CDR3 is 19 residues long. Trimming took 2 bases from V and 3 from J; bases not matched to a gene: 13. This chain's CDR3 is CASSEMFTGASGGANVLTF. CDR3 sequence (DNA): TGTGCCAGCAGTGAAATGTTTACAGGGGCCTCCGGTGGGGCCAACGTCCTGACTTTC.

This clone was counted a single time. The chain has TRBV14 and TRBJ2-3; 7 nucleotides line up with TRBD1. This CDR3 has 16 amino acids. The germline gives CDR1 SGHDN, CDR2 FVKESK. V was clipped by 4 bases and J by 2 bases; unmatched bases: 9. Written as DNA, the CDR3 is TGTGCCAGCAGCCCCCCAGGGGGACAGTACACAGATACGCAGTATTTT. Translated, it gives CASSPPGGQYTDTQYF.

The chain is built from TRBV7-9 and TRBJ2-4; D is perhaps TRBD1 (5 bases). Germline CDR1 SEHNR, CDR2 FQNEAQ (reference sequence). The CDR3 extends over 13 amino acids. V lost 3 bases, J lost 9 bases, and 12 bases lay in between. The CDR3 loop reads CASSFGSTGIQYF. In DNA form, the CDR3 reads TGTGCCAGCAGCTTCGGTAGCACAGGCATTCAGTACTTC.

This clone was observed a handful of times. This chain uses TRBV18 with TRBJ1-3, with unresolved D. V lost 1 base, J lost 0 bases, and 13 bases lay in between. Germline V gene data show CDR1 as KGHSH and CDR2 as LQKENI. CDR3 length: 17 residues. CDR3: CASSPRAQRGSGNTIYF. CDR3 coding DNA: TGTGCCAGCTCACCACGGGCCCAACGGGGCTCTGGAAACACCATATATTTT.